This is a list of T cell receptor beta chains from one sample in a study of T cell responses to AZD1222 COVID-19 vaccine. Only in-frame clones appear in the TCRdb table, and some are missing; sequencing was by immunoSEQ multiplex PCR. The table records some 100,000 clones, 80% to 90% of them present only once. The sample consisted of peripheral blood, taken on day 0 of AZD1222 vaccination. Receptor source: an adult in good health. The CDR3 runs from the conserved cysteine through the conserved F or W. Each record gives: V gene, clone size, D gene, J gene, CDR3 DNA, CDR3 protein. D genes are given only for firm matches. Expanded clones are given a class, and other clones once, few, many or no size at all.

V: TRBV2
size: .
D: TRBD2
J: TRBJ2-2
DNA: TGTGCCGGCCAAGCGGGGGAGAACACCGGGGAGCTGTTTTTT
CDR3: CAGQAGENTGELFF

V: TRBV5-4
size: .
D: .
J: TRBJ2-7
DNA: TGTGCCAGCAGAAAGGACTGGGCCTACGAGCAGTACTTC
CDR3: CASRKDWAYEQYF

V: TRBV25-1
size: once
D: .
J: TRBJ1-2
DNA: TGTGCCAGCAGTGATGAGGGAAGGGGCTATGGCTACACCTTC
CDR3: CASSDEGRGYGYTF

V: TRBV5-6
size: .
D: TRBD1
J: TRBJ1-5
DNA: TGTGCCAGCAGCTTGTACCAGACAGGGAATCAGCCCCAGCATTTT
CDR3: CASSLYQTGNQPQHF

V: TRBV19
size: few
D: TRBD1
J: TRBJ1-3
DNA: TGTGCCAGTAGTCCCTGGGACAGGCCCCGCTCTGGAAACACCATATATTTT
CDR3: CASSPWDRPRSGNTIYF

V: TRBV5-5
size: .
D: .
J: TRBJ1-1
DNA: TGTGCCAGCAGCCAGAACACTGAAGCTTTCTTT
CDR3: CASSQNTEAFF

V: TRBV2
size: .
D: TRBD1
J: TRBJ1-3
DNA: TGTGCCAGCGGGGGACAGGGCGAGGGAAACACCATATATTTT
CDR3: CASGGQGEGNTIYF

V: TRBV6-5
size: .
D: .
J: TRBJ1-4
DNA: TGTGCCAGCGCCTTTGGGGAAAAACTGTTTTTT
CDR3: CASAFGEKLFF

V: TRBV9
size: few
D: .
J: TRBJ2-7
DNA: TGTGCCAGCAGCGTAGTGGGAGGAAACCCCCCTTACGAGCAGTACTTC
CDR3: CASSVVGGNPPYEQYF

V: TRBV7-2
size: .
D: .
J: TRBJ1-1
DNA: TGTGCCAGCAGACTGGCGGGAGATAACACTGAAGCTTTCTTT
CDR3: CASRLAGDNTEAFF

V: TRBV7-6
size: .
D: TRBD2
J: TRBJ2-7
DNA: TGTGCCAGCAGCTTACAGAGCGGGGGGACCTCCTACGAGCAGTACTTC
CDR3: CASSLQSGGTSYEQYF

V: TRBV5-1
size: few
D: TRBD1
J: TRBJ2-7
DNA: TGCGCCAGCAGCTTGCAACAGGGGGCCTACGAGCAGTACTTC
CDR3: CASSLQQGAYEQYF

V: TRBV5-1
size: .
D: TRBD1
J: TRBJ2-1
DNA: TGCGCCAGCAGCCCCACAGGGGGCGCATCGGGTTATGAGCAGTTCTTC
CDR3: CASSPTGGASGYEQFF

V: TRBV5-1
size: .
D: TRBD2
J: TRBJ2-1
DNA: TGCGCCAGCAGCTTGGGGACTAGCGGGATAGTTGGGTTCTTC
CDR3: CASSLGTSGIVGFF

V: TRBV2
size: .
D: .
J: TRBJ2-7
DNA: TGTGCCAGCAGGGCAGACCTATCCTACGAGCAGTACTTC
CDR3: CASRADLSYEQYF

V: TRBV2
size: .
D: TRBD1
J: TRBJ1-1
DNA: TGTGCCAGCAGATACGGACAGGGTAAAATGAACACTGAAGCTTTCTTT
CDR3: CASRYGQGKMNTEAFF

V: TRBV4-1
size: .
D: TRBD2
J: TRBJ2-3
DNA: TGCGCCAGCAGCAACGTAGCGGCGGGAGATACCAAAAATACGCAGTATTTT
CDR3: CASSNVAAGDTKNTQYF

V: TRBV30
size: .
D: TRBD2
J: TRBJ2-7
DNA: TGTGCCTGGAGGGCTCCGGGACTAATAAACGAGCAGTACTTC
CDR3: CAWRAPGLINEQYF

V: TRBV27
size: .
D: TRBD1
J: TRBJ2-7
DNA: TGTGCCAGCAGTCGAAAAACTCCGGGACAGGGTGGGTACGAGCAGTACTTC
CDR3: CASSRKTPGQGGYEQYF

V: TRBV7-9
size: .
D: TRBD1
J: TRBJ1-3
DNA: TGTGCCAGCAGTTTGGGACAGGGGGTTCTCATCTCTGGAAACACCATATATTTT
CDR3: CASSLGQGVLISGNTIYF

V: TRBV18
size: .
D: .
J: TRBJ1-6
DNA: TGTGCCAGCTCACCTTTCTCGGGGATTGATTCACCCCTCCACTTT
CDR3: CASSPFSGIDSPLHF

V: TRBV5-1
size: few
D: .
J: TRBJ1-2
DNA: TGCGCCAGCAGCTTGAGCAAGAATGGCTACACCTTC
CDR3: CASSLSKNGYTF

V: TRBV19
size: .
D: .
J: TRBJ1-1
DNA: TGTGCCAGTAGTATGGGGGTCGAGAACACTGAAGCTTTCTTT
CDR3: CASSMGVENTEAFF

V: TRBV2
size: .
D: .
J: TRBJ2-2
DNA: TGTGCCAGCAGAGGGACGGTAACCGGGGAGCTGTTTTTT
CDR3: CASRGTVTGELFF

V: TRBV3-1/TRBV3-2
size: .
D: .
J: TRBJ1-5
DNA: TGTGCCAGCAGCCCAGGGCTCAATCAGCCCCAGCATTTT
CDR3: CASSPGLNQPQHF

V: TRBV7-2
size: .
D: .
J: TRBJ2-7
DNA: TGTGCCAGCAGCTTAGGGATTCCCAGACTAGGATACGAGCAGTACTTC
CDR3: CASSLGIPRLGYEQYF

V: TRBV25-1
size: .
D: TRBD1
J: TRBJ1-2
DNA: TGTGCCAGCACGCCGGGGACAGGCTATGGCTACACCTTC
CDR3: CASTPGTGYGYTF

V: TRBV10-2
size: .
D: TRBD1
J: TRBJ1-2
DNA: TGCGCCAGCAGTGAGACGGGACAGGGGAGTCGTGGCTACACCTTC
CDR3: CASSETGQGSRGYTF

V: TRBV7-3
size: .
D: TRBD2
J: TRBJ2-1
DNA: TGTGCCAGCAGCCCCAGGAGCGTGCGGCGGGAGGGCCACAATGAGCAGTTCTTC
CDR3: CASSPRSVRREGHNEQFF

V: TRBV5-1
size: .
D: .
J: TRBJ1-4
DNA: TGCGCCAGCAGCTTCGACAGGACTAATGAAAAACTGTTTTTT
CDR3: CASSFDRTNEKLFF

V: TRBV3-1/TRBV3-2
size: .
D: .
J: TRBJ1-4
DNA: TGTGCCAGCAGCCAGGCCGGGACGGGTAATGAAAAACTGTTTTTT
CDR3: CASSQAGTGNEKLFF

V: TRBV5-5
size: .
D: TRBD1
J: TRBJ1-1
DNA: TGTGCCAGCAGCTTGATGGGACAGGGGGCCACTGAAGCTTTCTTT
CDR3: CASSLMGQGATEAFF

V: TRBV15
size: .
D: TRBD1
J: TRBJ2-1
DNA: TGTGCCACCACCGGGACAGGGAGTTTTGGTGAGCAGTTCTTC
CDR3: CATTGTGSFGEQFF

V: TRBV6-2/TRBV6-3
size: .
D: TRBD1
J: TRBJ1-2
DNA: TGTGCCAGCAGTTACCGGACAGGGGGCGTTGGCTACACCTTC
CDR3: CASSYRTGGVGYTF

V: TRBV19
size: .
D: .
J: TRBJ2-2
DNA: TGTGCCAGTAAAAACACCGGGGAGCTGTTTTTT
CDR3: CASKNTGELFF